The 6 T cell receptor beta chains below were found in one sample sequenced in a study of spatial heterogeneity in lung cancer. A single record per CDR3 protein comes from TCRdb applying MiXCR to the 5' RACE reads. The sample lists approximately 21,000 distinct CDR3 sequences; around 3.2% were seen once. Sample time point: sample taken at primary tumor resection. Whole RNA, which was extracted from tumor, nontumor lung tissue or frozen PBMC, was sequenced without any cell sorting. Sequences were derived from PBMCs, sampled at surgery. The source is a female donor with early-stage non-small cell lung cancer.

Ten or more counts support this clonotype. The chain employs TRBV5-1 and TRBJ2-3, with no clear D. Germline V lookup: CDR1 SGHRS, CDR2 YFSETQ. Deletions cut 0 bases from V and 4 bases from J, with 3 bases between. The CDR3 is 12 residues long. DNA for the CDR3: TGCGCCAGCAGCTTGGGGGCAGATACGCAGTATTTT. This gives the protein CASSLGADTQYF.

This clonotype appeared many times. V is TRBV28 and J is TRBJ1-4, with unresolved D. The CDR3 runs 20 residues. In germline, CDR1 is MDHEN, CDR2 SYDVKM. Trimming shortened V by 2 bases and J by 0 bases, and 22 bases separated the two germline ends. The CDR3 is CASSLRVRVVARATNEKLFF. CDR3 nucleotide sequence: TGTGCCAGCAGTTTAAGGGTTCGGGTCGTAGCAAGAGCAACTAATGAAAAACTGTTTTTT. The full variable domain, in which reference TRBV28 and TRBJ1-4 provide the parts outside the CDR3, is DVKVTQSSRYLVKRTGEKVFLECVQDMDHENMFWYRQDPGLGLRLIYFSYDVKMKEKGDIPEGYSVSREKKERFSLILESASTNQTSMYLCASSLRVRVVARATNEKLFFGSGTQLSVL.

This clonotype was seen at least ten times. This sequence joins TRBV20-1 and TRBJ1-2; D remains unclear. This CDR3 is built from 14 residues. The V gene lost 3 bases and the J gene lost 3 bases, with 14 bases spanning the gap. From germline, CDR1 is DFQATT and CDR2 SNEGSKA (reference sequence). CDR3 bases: TGCAGTGCTAGCCCCGCCTCGGACTACTATGGCTACACCTTC. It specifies CSASPASDYYGYTF.

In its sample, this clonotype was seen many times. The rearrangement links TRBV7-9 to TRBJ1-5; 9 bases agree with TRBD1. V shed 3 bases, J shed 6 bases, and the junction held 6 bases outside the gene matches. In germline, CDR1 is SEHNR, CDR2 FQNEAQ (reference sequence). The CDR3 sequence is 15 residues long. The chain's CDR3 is CASSLGQGEGQPQHF. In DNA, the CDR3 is TGTGCCAGCAGCTTGGGACAGGGAGAGGGTCAGCCCCAGCATTTT.

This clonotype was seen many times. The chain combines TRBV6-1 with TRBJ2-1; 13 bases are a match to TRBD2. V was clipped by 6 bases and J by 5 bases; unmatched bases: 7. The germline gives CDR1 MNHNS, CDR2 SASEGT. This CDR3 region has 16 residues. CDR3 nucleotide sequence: TGTGCCAGCAGGTCTACTAGCGGGAGGGCCCACAATGAGCAGTTCTTC. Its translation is CASRSTSGRAHNEQFF.

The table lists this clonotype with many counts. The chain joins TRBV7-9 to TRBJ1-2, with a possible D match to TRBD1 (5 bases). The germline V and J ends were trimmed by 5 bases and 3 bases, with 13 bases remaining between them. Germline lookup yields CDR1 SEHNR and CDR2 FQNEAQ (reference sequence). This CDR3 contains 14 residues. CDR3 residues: CASSAGRDHYGYTF. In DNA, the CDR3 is TGTGCCAGCAGCGCGGGACGGGACCACTATGGCTACACCTTC.